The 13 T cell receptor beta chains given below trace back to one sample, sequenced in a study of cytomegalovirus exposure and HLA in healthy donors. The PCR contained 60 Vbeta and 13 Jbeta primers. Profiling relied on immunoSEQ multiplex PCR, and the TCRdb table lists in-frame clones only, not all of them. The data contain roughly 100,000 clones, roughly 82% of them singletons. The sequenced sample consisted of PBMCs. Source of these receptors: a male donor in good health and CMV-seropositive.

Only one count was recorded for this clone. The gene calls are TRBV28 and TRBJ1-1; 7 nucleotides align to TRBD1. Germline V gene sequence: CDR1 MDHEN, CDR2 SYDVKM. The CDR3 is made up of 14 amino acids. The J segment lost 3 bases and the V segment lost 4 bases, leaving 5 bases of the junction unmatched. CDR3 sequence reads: CASSSTGADTEAFF. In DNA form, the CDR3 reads TGTGCCAGCAGTTCCACAGGGGCAGACACTGAAGCTTTCTTT.

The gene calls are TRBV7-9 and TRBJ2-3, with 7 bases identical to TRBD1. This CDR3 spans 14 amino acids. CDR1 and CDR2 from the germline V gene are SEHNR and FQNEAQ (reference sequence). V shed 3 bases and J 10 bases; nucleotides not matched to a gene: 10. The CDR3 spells CASSFGQGEAAQYF. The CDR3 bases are TGTGCCAGCAGCTTTGGTCAGGGGGAAGCAGCGCAGTATTTT.

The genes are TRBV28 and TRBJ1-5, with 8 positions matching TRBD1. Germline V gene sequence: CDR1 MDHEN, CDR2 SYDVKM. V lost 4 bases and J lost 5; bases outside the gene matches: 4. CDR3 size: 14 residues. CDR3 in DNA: TGTGCCAGCAGTTCTTTACAGGGGGATCAGCCCCAGCATTTT. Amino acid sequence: CASSSLQGDQPQHF.

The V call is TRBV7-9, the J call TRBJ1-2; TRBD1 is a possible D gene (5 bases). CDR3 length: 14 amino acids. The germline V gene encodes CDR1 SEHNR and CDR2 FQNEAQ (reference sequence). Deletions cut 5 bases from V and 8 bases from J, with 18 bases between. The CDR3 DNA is TGTGCCAGCAGCCTCGACGCAGGGTTGAAGGGCTACACCTTC. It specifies CASSLDAGLKGYTF.

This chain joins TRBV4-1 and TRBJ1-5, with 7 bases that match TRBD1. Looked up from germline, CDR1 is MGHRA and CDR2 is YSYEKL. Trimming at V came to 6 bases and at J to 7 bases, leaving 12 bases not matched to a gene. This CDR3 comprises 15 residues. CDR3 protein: CASSPEEGARQPQHF. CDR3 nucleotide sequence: TGCGCCAGCAGTCCTGAAGAGGGGGCCAGGCAGCCCCAGCATTTT.

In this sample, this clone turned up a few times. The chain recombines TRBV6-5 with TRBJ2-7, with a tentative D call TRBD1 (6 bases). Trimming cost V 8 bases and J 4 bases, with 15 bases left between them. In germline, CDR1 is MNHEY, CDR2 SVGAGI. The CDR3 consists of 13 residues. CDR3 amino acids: CASSVGDKYEQYF. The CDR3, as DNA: TGTGCCAGCTCTGTGGGGGACAAGTACGAGCAGTACTTC.

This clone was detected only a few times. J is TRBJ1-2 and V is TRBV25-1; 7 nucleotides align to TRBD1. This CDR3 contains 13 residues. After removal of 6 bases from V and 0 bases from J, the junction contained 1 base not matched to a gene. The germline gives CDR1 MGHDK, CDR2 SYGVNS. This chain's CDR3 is CASRGQANYGYTF. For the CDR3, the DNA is TGTGCCAGCAGAGGACAGGCTAACTATGGCTACACCTTC.

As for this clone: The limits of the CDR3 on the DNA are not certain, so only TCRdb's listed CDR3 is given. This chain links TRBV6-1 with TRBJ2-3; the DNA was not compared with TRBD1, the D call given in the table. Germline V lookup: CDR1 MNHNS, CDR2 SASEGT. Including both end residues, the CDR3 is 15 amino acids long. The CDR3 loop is CASILGTGSADTQYF.

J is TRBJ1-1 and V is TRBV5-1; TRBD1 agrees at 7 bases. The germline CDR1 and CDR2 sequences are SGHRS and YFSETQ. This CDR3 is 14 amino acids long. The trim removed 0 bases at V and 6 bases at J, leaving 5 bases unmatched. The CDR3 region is CASSLEGAGAEAFF. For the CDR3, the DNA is TGCGCCAGCAGCTTGGAGGGGGCAGGCGCTGAAGCTTTCTTT.

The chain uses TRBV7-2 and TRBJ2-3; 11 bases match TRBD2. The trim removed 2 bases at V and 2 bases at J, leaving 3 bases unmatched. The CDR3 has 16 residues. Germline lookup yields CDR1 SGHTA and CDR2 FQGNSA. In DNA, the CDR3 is TGTGCCAGCAGCTTACGACTAGCGGGGAACACAGATACGCAGTATTTT. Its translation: CASSLRLAGNTDTQYF.

In DNA form, the CDR3 reads TGTGCCAGCAGTTTAGCGGGCCGGACCCTCAATCAGCCCCAGCATTTT. The encoded protein is CASSLAGRTLNQPQHF. This sequence joins TRBV28 and TRBJ1-5; the D is unclear. Trimming took 2 bases from V and 3 from J, leaving 14 bases between them. The CDR3 sequence is 16 residues long. Germline-derived CDR1 and CDR2 are MDHEN and SYDVKM.

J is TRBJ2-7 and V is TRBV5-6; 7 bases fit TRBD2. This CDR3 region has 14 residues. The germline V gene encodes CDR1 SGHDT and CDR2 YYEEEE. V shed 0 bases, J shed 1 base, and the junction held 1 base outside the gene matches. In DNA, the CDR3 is TGTGCCAGCAGCTTGGAGCGGGGATCCTACGAGCAGTACTTC. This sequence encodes CASSLERGSYEQYF.

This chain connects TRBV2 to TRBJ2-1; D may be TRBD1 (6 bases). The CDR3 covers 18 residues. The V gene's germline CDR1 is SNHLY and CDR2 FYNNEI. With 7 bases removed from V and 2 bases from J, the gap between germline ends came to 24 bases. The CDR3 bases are TGTGCCAGCAAGAATACCGGGACAACCGTCCCCACCTACAATGAGCAGTTCTTC. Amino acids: CASKNTGTTVPTYNEQFF.